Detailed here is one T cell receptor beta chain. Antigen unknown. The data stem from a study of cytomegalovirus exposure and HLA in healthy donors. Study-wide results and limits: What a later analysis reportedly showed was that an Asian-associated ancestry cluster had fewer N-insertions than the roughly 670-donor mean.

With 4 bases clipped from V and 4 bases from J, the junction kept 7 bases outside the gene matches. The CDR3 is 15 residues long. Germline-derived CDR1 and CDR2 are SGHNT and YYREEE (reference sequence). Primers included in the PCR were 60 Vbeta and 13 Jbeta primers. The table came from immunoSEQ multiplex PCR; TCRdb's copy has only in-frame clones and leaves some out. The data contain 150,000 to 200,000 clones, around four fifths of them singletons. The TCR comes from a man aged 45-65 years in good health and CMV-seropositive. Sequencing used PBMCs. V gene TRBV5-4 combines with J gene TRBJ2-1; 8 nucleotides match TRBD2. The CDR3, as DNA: TGTGCCAGCAGCCCAACTAGCGGAAATTACAATGAGCAGTTCTTC. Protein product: CASSPTSGNYNEQFF.